The next 3 T cell receptor beta chains were all read from a single sample in a study of PD-L1 blockade in urothelial cancer. TCRdb's copy holds only in-frame clones and misses some; the assay was immunoSEQ multiplex PCR. The sample yields under 35,000 clones, 80% to 90% seen once. The sample was PBMCs, taken around atezolizumab (anti-PD-L1) treatment. These receptors all come from a man aged 50 to 60 with urothelial cancer.

This chain joins TRBV18 and TRBJ1-1, with a possible D match to TRBD1 (5 bases). Germline CDR1 KGHSH, CDR2 LQKENI. V lost 2 bases, J lost 0 bases, and 10 bases lay in between. The CDR3 consists of 15 residues. CDR3 DNA: TGTGCCAGCTCACCAGGGGGGGGTCTGAACACTGAAGCTTTCTTT. This translates into CASSPGGGLNTEAFF.

The rearrangement links TRBV9 to TRBJ2-3, with 7 bases fitting TRBD2. CDR1 and CDR2 (germline): SGDLS, YYNGEE. This CDR3 is 14 amino acids long. V shed 3 bases and J 4 bases; nucleotides not matched to a gene: 5. The CDR3, as DNA: TGTGCCAGCAGCGCCGCGGGAGCCCCAGATACGCAGTATTTT. Encoded protein: CASSAAGAPDTQYF.

The chain combines TRBV18 with TRBJ2-5; 14 bases agree with TRBD2. V trimming: 0 bases; J trimming: 5 bases; junction bases outside the gene matches: 2. Germline V gene data show CDR1 as KGHSH and CDR2 as LQKENI. The CDR3 runs 16 residues. The CDR3 DNA reads as TGTGCCAGCTCACCACCGAGACTAGCGGGGGGGGAGACCCAGTACTTC. It encodes CASSPPRLAGGETQYF.